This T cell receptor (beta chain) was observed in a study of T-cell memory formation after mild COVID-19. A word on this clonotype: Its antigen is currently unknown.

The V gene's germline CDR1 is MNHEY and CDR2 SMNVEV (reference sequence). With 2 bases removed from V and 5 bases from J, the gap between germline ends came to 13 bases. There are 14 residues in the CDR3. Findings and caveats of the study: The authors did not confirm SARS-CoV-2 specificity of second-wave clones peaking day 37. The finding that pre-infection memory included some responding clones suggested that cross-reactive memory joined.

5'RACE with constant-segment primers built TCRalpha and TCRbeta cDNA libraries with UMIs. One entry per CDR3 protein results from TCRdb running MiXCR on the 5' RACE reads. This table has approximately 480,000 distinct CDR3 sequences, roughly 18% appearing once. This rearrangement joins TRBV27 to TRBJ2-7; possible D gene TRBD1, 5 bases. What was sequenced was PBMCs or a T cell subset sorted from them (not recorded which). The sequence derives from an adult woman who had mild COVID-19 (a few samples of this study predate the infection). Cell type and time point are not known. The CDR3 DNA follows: TGTGCCAGCAGTTTAGCAGGGTTGCCCCACGAGCAGTACTTC. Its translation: CASSLAGLPHEQYF.